These 5 T cell receptor beta chains came from one sample sequenced in a study of blood T cell repertoires in COVID-19. The method was immunoSEQ multiplex PCR; TCRdb's version includes in-frame clones alone and lacks a portion of them. The sample records approximately 300,000 clones, 90% being singletons. The source material was PBMCs or T cells enriched from blood (not recorded which). Receptors originate from a woman between 18 and 29 years old with acute COVID-19.

This chain links TRBV7-9 with TRBJ1-1; tentatively, D is TRBD1 (6 bases). The CDR3 loop spans 16 amino acids. V shed 7 bases and J shed 1 base, with 19 bases lying between them. The germline CDR1 and CDR2 sequences are SEHNR and FQNEAQ (reference sequence). CDR3 nucleotides: TGTGCCAGCAAGATCTTAGGTGAAGGGGGGAACACTGAAGCTTTCTTT. Its translation: CASKILGEGGNTEAFF.

This clone appeared once. The chain has TRBV7-9 and TRBJ1-1, with D tentatively TRBD1 (6 bases). V was trimmed by 0 bases and J by 1 base, leaving 9 bases between them. The CDR3 length is 15 residues. Germline assignment: CDR1 SEHNR and CDR2 FQNEAQ (reference sequence). The CDR3 loop reads CASSLAKTGNTEAFF. The DNA for the CDR3 is TGTGCCAGCAGCTTAGCAAAGACAGGGAACACTGAAGCTTTCTTT.

This sequence joins TRBV5-1 and TRBJ2-5, with 8 bases that match TRBD1. Losses at the gene ends were 0 bases for V and 5 bases for J; bases not matched to a gene: 6. Germline CDR1 SGHRS, CDR2 YFSETQ. This CDR3 has 15 residues. The CDR3 loop reads CASSLVPGQAETQYF. Here the CDR3 DNA reads TGCGCCAGCAGCTTGGTACCGGGACAGGCCGAGACCCAGTACTTC.

This chain uses TRBV20-1 with TRBJ2-7, with TRBD2 matching 16 bases. The germline V gene encodes CDR1 DFQATT and CDR2 SNEGSKA (reference sequence). The J segment lost 6 bases and the V segment lost 3 bases, leaving 2 bases of the junction unmatched. The CDR3 sequence is 14 residues long. The CDR3 DNA follows: TGCAGTGCTAGTGGGACTAGCGGGAGGGGCGAGCAGTACTTC. Protein product: CSASGTSGRGEQYF.

The chain couples TRBV27 to TRBJ1-6, with D uncertain. CDR3 length: 15 amino acids. The germline gives CDR1 MNHEY, CDR2 SMNVEV (reference sequence). V lost 6 bases, J lost 7 bases, and 16 bases lay in between. CDR3 coding DNA: TGTGCCAGCAGCCTGATGCGGGCTAGGAATTCACCCCTCCACTTT. Translating it yields CASSLMRARNSPLHF.